One and the same sample provided the 9 T cell receptor beta chains below, sequenced in a study of neoadjuvant anti-PD-1 for oral cavity cancer. Time point noted: after neoadjuvant nivolumab, at surgical resection. Produced via immunoSEQ multiplex PCR; TCRdb's table is partial and in-frame only. The sample contains approximately 21,000 clones, 40% to 55% of which appear only once. The sample in question was tumor tissue, obtained after nivolumab (anti-PD-1) treatment. These receptors were taken from a person between 40 and 80 years old with oral cavity squamous cell carcinoma.

This chain links TRBV18 with TRBJ1-3; D not certain. The CDR3 sequence is 13 residues long. The V gene lost 4 bases and the J gene lost 1 base, with 5 bases spanning the gap. CDR1 and CDR2 (germline): KGHSH, LQKENI. The CDR3 region has the DNA TGTGCCAGCTCACTGGGTTCTGGAAACACCATATATTTT. It encodes CASSLGSGNTIYF.

The chain joins TRBV7-8 to TRBJ2-1; 8 positions match TRBD1. This CDR3 has 15 residues. Germline lookup yields CDR1 SGHVS and CDR2 FQNEAQ. After removal of 5 bases from V and 6 bases from J, the junction contained 9 bases not matched to a gene. CDR3 in amino acids: CASSVTGGPSNEQFF. CDR3 DNA sequence: TGTGCCAGCAGCGTAACAGGGGGACCCTCCAATGAGCAGTTCTTC.

V and J are TRBV5-4 and TRBJ2-2; 10 positions agree with TRBD2. Trimming took 4 bases from V and 5 from J; bases not matched to a gene: 8. The CDR3 totals 16 residues. Germline V CDR1 and CDR2: SGHNT, YYREEE (reference sequence). CDR3 in amino acids: CASSPAGGRGTGELFF. The CDR3 DNA sequence: TGTGCCAGCAGCCCAGCGGGGGGGCGAGGAACCGGGGAGCTGTTTTTT.

The gene calls are TRBV7-9 and TRBJ2-3, with no clear D. V gave up 5 bases and J gave up 0 bases, with 12 bases separating them. CDR3 length equals 15 residues. From germline, CDR1 is SEHNR and CDR2 FQNEAQ (reference sequence). The CDR3, as DNA: TGTGCCAGCAGCCGCAGTGGGGAAAGCACAGATACGCAGTATTTT. Its translation: CASSRSGESTDTQYF.

The table lists this clone with a few counts. The chain couples TRBV5-5 to TRBJ2-7, with no clear D. The CDR3 consists of 12 residues. Per germline, CDR1 SGHKS and CDR2 YYEKEE (reference sequence). V was cut by 1 base and J by 5 bases, with 7 bases left in between. In DNA form, the CDR3 reads TGTGCCAGCAGCTTGACAGTGGACGAGCAGTACTTC. Protein product: CASSLTVDEQYF.

This clone was found a few times. The CDR3 bases are TGTGCCTGGAGTGGTTCTAACGATTGGAGCGGGGGGTCCTCGAATACGCAGTATTTT. Its translation is CAWSGSNDWSGGSSNTQYF. The chain links TRBV30 to TRBJ2-3; TRBD2 aligns across 9 bases. The CDR3 is 19 residues long. CDR1 is GTSNPN and CDR2 is SVGIG in the germline V gene (reference sequence). J gave up 7 bases and V 1 base, and 21 bases lay outside the gene matches.

This clone was observed once. V is TRBV5-6 and J is TRBJ2-7; 8 bases line up with TRBD2. Germline V gene data show CDR1 as SGHDT and CDR2 as YYEEEE. CDR3 length: 16 amino acids. Trimming took 0 bases from V and 7 from J; bases not matched to a gene: 12. The CDR3 protein is CASSLAPGSGGAEQYF. DNA for the CDR3: TGTGCCAGCAGCTTGGCCCCGGGAAGCGGGGGCGCAGAGCAGTACTTC.

In this sample, this clone turned up once. The V gene is TRBV7-2, the J gene TRBJ2-3, with 9 bases identical to TRBD2. The CDR3 spans 13 residues. V trimming: 3 bases; J trimming: 6 bases; junction bases outside the gene matches: 1. Germline CDR1 is SGHTA and CDR2 is FQGNSA. CDR3 sequence reads: CASSFGLADTQYF. In nucleotides, the CDR3 is TGTGCCAGCAGCTTCGGACTAGCGGATACGCAGTATTTT.

V gene TRBV7-9 combines with J gene TRBJ1-6; 8 bases line up with TRBD1. The CDR3 length is 16 residues. Trimming cost V 5 bases and J 5 bases; bases outside gene matches: 8. CDR1 is SEHNR and CDR2 is FQNEAQ in the germline V gene (reference sequence). As DNA, the CDR3 is TGTGCCAGCAGCCATCTTGACAGGGGACATAATTCACCCCTCCACTTT. Translation gives CASSHLDRGHNSPLHF.